This T cell receptor (beta chain) is drawn from a study of T cell repertoires in cytomegalovirus infection (dated by TCRdb to the late 2010s). Background for the entire study: Donor HLA type was relevant to the analysis, because carriage of CMV infection together with the matching HLA type was indicated by public TCR beta signatures. Summary of the overall study and its limitations: The ex vivo response was dominated by HLA-C-restricted CMV-specific TCR beta clonotypes, which also provided the single most frequent clonotype in two of eight donors. Cumulative frequency of public TCR beta family members discriminated carriers of CMV infection plus the relevant HLA type in this cohort and an independent roughly 350-donor cohort.

This clonotype has at least ten counts. Its antigen remains undetermined. Base qualities are not recorded, but no much larger clone differs from it by a single base. The instrument was an Illumina HiSeq 1500. TCRdb handled the public reads itself, with Q25 trimming in fastp and clone calling in MiXCR, and kept productive beta chains. Rows with a matching CDR3 protein are joined into one entry that keeps the most common DNA and genes. Here the sample has approximately 260,000 distinct CDR3 sequences; about 15% occur a single time. The ten most abundant clones make up over 40% of the sample. From the cysteine up to the phenylalanine, the CDR3 has a length of 14 residues. The sequence is cut down to CDR3 DNA, 42 bases in frame from base 1. Trimming removed 6 bases from V and 8 bases from J; the gene matches leave 7 bases unexplained. Looking up the germline V gene yields CDR1 SGHTA and CDR2 FQGNSA.

The sequenced sample was CD8+ T cells from PBMCs. The sequence is built from TRBV7-2 and TRBJ2-1; 10 bases in the junction line up with TRBD2. The clonotype originates from a human donor in good health (CMV status not recorded). Some clones in this sample may be carry-over from other donors' samples. In nucleotide form, the sequence is TGTGCCAGCAGGGGGACTAGCGCTTTTGATGAGCAGTTCTTC. It encodes CASRGTSAFDEQFF.